Listed below are T cell receptor beta chains from one sample, sequenced in a study of beta chain features in type 1 diabetes. Clones were sequenced by immunoSEQ multiplex PCR, and TCRdb holds only the in-frame ones, with some missing. Of around 250,000 clones in the sample, around 13% were seen once. The sequenced sample was naive CD4+ T cells from blood. The origin of the receptors is a man aged 30 to 39 with type 1 diabetes. CDR3s include the opening cysteine and the closing phenylalanine or tryptophan. A D gene is named only where the DNA matches it firmly. Some rows have no size entry. The others give once, few or many, or a class for an expanded clone.

DNA	CDR3	D	size	V	J
TGCAGCGTTGTGGGACAGGGGGCCCACGAGCAGTACTTC	CSVVGQGAHEQYF	TRBD1	.	TRBV29-1	TRBJ2-7
TGTGCCTGGAGACCGGGACAGGGGCGGTTTGGTGAGCAGTTCTTC	CAWRPGQGRFGEQFF	TRBD1	few	TRBV30	TRBJ2-1
TGCGCCAGCAGCTCAGGACTAGCGGGCCACAATGAGCAGTTCTTC	CASSSGLAGHNEQFF	TRBD2	.	TRBV5-1	TRBJ2-1
TGTGCCAGCAGTTCGGACTACTGGAGACATGAGCAGTTCTTC	CASSSDYWRHEQFF	.	few	TRBV27	TRBJ2-1
TGTGCCAGCAGCTTAGGAGTAGCGGGGGGGCCGGAGACCCAGTACTTC	CASSLGVAGGPETQYF	TRBD2	.	TRBV11-2	TRBJ2-5
TGTGCCACCAGCAGAGATTGGGGGGGGCGGCAGCCCCAGCATTTT	CATSRDWGGRQPQHF	.	.	TRBV15	TRBJ1-5
TGTGCCAGCAGCGTCGGTGGGGTGAGGGGGGATACGCAGTATTTT	CASSVGGVRGDTQYF	.	.	TRBV11-2	TRBJ2-3
TGTGCCAGCAGCCAAGGGGGACTAGCGGGGGGCACCGGGGAGCTGTTTTTT	CASSQGGLAGGTGELFF	TRBD2	.	TRBV4-2	TRBJ2-2
TGCGCCAGCAGCCCGGTACTAGCGAATGAGCAGTTCTTC	CASSPVLANEQFF	TRBD2	few	TRBV5-1	TRBJ2-1
TGTGCCAGCAGTCCCCTTACAGGAGACACCGGGGAGCTGTTTTTT	CASSPLTGDTGELFF	.	few	TRBV6-5	TRBJ2-2
TGTGCCACCCTGGGGGAGGGCACAGATACGCAGTATTTT	CATLGEGTDTQYF	.	once	TRBV6-5	TRBJ2-3
TGTGCCAGCAGCTCTGCCCGGGACAGGATGAACACTGAAGCTTTCTTT	CASSSARDRMNTEAFF	TRBD1	few	TRBV5-4	TRBJ1-1
TGTGCCAGCAGCGCCCGGACAGGGATGCGAAACACCATATATTTT	CASSARTGMRNTIYF	TRBD1	few	TRBV6-5	TRBJ1-3
TGTGCCAGTAGTATCAACAGGGACACTGAAGCTTTCTTT	CASSINRDTEAFF	.	few	TRBV19	TRBJ1-1
TGTGCCAGCAGCCTCACAGGGGGAGCCGCTGGAAACACCATATATTTT	CASSLTGGAAGNTIYF	TRBD1	few	TRBV2	TRBJ1-3
TGCGCCAGCAGCCAAGGCTGGCGGCAGAACACTGAAGCTTTCTTT	CASSQGWRQNTEAFF	.	.	TRBV5-1	TRBJ1-1
TGTGCCAGCAGCGTAGGGTCCGGGAGCTCCTACAATGAGCAGTTCTTC	CASSVGSGSSYNEQFF	.	few	TRBV9	TRBJ2-1
TGTGCCAGCAGTGAAGGATACGGGAGTGCTACCGGGGAGCTGTTTTTT	CASSEGYGSATGELFF	.	few	TRBV9	TRBJ2-2
TGTGCCAGCAGCTTAGATACCGCGGGGCTAAGGCAGTTCTTC	CASSLDTAGLRQFF	.	.	TRBV7-9	TRBJ2-1
TGTGCCAGTAGTCGGACAGGGGCGGCAGATACGCAGTATTTT	CASSRTGAADTQYF	TRBD1	few	TRBV19	TRBJ2-3
TGCGCCAGCAGCTCCGGCGGGGGGTATGAGCAGTTCTTC	CASSSGGGYEQFF	TRBD2	.	TRBV5-1	TRBJ2-1
TGCAGCGTTCGGCGCGGCCCCTACAATGAGCAGTTCTTC	CSVRRGPYNEQFF	.	.	TRBV29-1	TRBJ2-1
TGCAGTGTTGCAGACAAAAACATTCAGTACTTC	CSVADKNIQYF	.	few	TRBV20-1	TRBJ2-4
TGTGCCATCAGAGGGGACAGGGAGTACAATGAGCAGTTCTTC	CAIRGDREYNEQFF	TRBD1	.	TRBV10-3	TRBJ2-1
TGCGCCAGCAGCTTGTGGGGGACAGTTATAGTGGCGAACACTGAAGCTTTCTTT	CASSLWGTVIVANTEAFF	TRBD1	.	TRBV5-1	TRBJ1-1
TGTGCCAGCTCACCTTCGAACCCGGGGGAGCAGTACTTC	CASSPSNPGEQYF	.	few	TRBV18	TRBJ2-7
TGTGCCACCAGCAGAGATAGGAGGCAAGAGACCCAGTACTTC	CATSRDRRQETQYF	.	.	TRBV15	TRBJ2-5